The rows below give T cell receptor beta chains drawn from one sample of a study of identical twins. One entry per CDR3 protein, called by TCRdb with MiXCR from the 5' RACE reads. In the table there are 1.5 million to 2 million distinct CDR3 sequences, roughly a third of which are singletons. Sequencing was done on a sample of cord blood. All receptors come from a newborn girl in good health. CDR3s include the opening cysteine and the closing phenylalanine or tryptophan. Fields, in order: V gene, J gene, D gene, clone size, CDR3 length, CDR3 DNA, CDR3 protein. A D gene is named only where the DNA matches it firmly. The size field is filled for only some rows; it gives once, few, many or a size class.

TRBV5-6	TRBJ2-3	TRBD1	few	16	TGTGCCAGCAGCTTGGATTGGACAGGCTCCACAGATACGCAGTATTTT	CASSLDWTGSTDTQYF
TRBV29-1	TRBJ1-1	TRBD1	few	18	TGCAGCGTTGATTCTTTGCCGATCCAGACAGGGGGGAACACTGAAGCTTTCTTT	CSVDSLPIQTGGNTEAFF
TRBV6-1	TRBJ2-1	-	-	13	TGTGCCAGCAGTGAAAGGGGGTCCAATGAGCAGTTCTTC	CASSERGSNEQFF
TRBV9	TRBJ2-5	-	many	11	TGTGCCAGCAGCGTAGGTGTGACCCAGTACTTC	CASSVGVTQYF
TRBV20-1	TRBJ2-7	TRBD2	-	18	TGCAGTGCTAGAGGGCTCAGAGGTGTGGCTAGCGGAGAGGGCGAGCAGTACTTC	CSARGLRGVASGEGEQYF
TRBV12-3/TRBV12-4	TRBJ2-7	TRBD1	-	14	TGTGCCAGCAGTTTAAGGGGGCTTAAGGGCGAGCAGTACTTC	CASSLRGLKGEQYF
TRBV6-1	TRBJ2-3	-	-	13	TGTGCCAGCACGTGGGTCCTCACAGATACGCAGTATTTT	CASTWVLTDTQYF
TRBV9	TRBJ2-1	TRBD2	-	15	TGTGCCAGCAGCGTAGAGGGAGGGCACTACAATGAGCAGTTCTTC	CASSVEGGHYNEQFF
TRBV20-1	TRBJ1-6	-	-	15	TGCAGTGCTGTGGGGGGGTCGCTATATAATTCACCCCTCCACTTT	CSAVGGSLYNSPLHF
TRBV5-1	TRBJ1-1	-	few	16	TGCGCCAGCAGCTTGAGGGGAGGGGGACGGGGCACTGAAGCTTTCTTT	CASSLRGGGRGTEAFF
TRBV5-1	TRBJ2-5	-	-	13	TGCGCCAGTGGCAGGGATGTTCAAGAGACCCAGTACTTC	CASGRDVQETQYF
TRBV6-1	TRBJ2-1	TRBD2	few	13	TGTGCCAGCCGGACTAGCGGGAACGATGAGCAGTTCTTC	CASRTSGNDEQFF
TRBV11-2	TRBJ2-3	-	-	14	TGTGCCAGCAGCCCCAGGTTCTTCACAGATACGCAGTATTTT	CASSPRFFTDTQYF
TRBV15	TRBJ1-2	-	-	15	TGTGCCACCAGCCCTCGCGGGGCGGGCTATGATGGCTACACCTTC	CATSPRGAGYDGYTF
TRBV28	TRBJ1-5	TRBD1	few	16	TGTGCCAGCAGGGCCGGGACAGGGGGGGACAATCAGCCCCAGCATTTT	CASRAGTGGDNQPQHF
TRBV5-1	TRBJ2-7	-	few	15	TGCGCCAGCAGCCGCGATCCGGGCTATTCCTACGAGCAGTACTTC	CASSRDPGYSYEQYF
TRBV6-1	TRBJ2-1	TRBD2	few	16	TGTGCCAGCAGTGAAATGCCCAGCGGGAGGGTCGATGAGCAGTTCTTC	CASSEMPSGRVDEQFF
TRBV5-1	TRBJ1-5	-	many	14	TGCGCCAGCAGCTTGGAGGGCCTCAATCAGCCCCAGCATTTT	CASSLEGLNQPQHF
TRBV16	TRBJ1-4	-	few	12	TGTGCCAGCAGCGGGGTTGGCGAAAAACTGTTTTTT	CASSGVGEKLFF
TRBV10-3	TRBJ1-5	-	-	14	TGTGCCATCAGCGCTGACGGAGGTCATCAGCCCCAGCATTTT	CAISADGGHQPQHF
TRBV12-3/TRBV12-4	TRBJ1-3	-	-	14	TGTGCCAGCAGTCTCGGGGTGGGGGGAAACACCATATATTTT	CASSLGVGGNTIYF
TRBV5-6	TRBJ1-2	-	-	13	TGTGCCAGCAGCCCGAGGCCGTCGTATGGCTACACCTTC	CASSPRPSYGYTF
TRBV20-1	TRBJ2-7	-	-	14	TGCAGTGCGACCGTCGGACGGGCCTCCTACGAGCAGTACTTC	CSATVGRASYEQYF
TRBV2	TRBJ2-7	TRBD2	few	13	TGTGCCAGCACGCGGGGGGCCTCGAGGGAGCAGTACTTC	CASTRGASREQYF
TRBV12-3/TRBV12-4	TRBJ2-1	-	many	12	TGTGCCAGCAGTTCCCTCCAGGGTGAGCAGTTCTTC	CASSSLQGEQFF
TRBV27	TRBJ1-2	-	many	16	TGTGCCAGCAGTCGAGTCGACAGTCCAATTAACTATGGCTACACCTTC	CASSRVDSPINYGYTF
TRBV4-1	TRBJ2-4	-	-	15	TGCGCCAGCAGCCCGGTGGCCTTAGCCAAAAACATTCAGTACTTC	CASSPVALAKNIQYF
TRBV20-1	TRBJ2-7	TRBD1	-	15	TGCAGTGCTAGTGTTGGACAGGGGCTACATTACGAGCAGTACTTC	CSASVGQGLHYEQYF
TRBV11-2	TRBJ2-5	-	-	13	TGTGCCAGCAGTCACGCCGGGAGAGAGACCCAGTACTTC	CASSHAGRETQYF
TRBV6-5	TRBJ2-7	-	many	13	TGTGCCAGCAGTTACGACAGCTCCTACGAGCAGTACTTC	CASSYDSSYEQYF
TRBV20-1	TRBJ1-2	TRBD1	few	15	TGCAGTGCTTGGGACAGCCAAACGCGTCTCTATGGCTACACCTTC	CSAWDSQTRLYGYTF
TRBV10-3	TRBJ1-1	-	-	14	TGTACCATCAGTGAGTCAGGGGTGAACACTGAAGCTTTCTTT	CTISESGVNTEAFF
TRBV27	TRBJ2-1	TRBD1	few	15	TGTGCCAGCAGTTTCTCCGGGACAGGGGGGGATGAGCAGTTCTTC	CASSFSGTGGDEQFF
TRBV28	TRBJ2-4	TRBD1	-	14	TGTGCCAGCAGGGGTCCCGGGACAGAAAACATTCAGTACTTC	CASRGPGTENIQYF
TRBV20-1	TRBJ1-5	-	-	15	TGCAGTGCTAGATTGAGGGAACTTAGCAATCAGCCCCAGCATTTT	CSARLRELSNQPQHF
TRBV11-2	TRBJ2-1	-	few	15	TGTGCCAGCAAGACCTGGAGCCGAAAATACAATGAGCAGTTCTTC	CASKTWSRKYNEQFF
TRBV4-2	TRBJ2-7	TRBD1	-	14	TGTGCCAGCAGCGTCCGGGACAGGGAATACGAGCAGTACTTC	CASSVRDREYEQYF
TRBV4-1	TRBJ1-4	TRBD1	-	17	TGCGCCAGCAGCCCTCCCAGGTCGACAGGGAGGGATGAAAAACTGTTTTTT	CASSPPRSTGRDEKLFF
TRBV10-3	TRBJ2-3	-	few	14	TGTGCCATCAGTGCGCAGAGGTTCGGTGATACGCAGTATTTT	CAISAQRFGDTQYF
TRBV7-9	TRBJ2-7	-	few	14	TGTGCCAGCAGCCGACCTAACAGGGTCAACGAGCAGTACTTC	CASSRPNRVNEQYF
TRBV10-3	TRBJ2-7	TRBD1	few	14	TGTGCCATCAGTGCATTAGGGGGCATGTACGAGCAGTACTTC	CAISALGGMYEQYF
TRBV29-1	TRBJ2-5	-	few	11	TGCAGCGGAGGACAGACAGAGACCCAGTACTTC	CSGGQTETQYF
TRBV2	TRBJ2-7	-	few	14	TGTGCCAGCAGAACCGGGCCCCTCGAATACGAGCAGTACTTC	CASRTGPLEYEQYF
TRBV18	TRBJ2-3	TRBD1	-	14	TGTGCCAGCTCACCGGGCAGGGGGTCAGGTACGCAGTATTTT	CASSPGRGSGTQYF
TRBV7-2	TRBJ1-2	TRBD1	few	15	TGTGCCAGCAGATTAAACCCCTCAGGGGGGTATGGCTACACCTTC	CASRLNPSGGYGYTF
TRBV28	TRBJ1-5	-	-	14	TGTGCCAGCAGTTTATCGGCCAGGGTTCAGCCCCAGCATTTT	CASSLSARVQPQHF
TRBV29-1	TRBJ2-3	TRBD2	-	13	TGCAGCGTTGGGCGGGGGGGTGGAGATACGCAGTATTTT	CSVGRGGGDTQYF
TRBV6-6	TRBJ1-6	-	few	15	TGTGCCAGCAGTTACCGGACAGACTATAATTCACCCCTCCACTTT	CASSYRTDYNSPLHF